One sample yielded the 6 T cell receptor beta chains listed below, sequenced in a study of beta chain features in type 1 diabetes. The isolated RNA, all of it, was reverse transcribed, so expressed TCRB transcripts were what got sequenced. Generated by immunoSEQ multiplex PCR, the TCRdb table keeps only in-frame clones and is missing some. The repertoire holds 300,000 or so clones, with roughly 8.8% as singletons. Study observations and caveats: For Type 1 diabetes patients, all four CD4+ subsets carried TCRB CDR3s that were moderately but significantly shorter.

These receptors have no identified antigens. Material: central memory CD4+ T cells from blood. The receptors here all came from a man under 40 with type 1 diabetes.

The CDR3 bases are TGCGCCAGCAGCCAAGAAGCAGGGCTCATGGGCTACACCTTC. Translation: CASSQEAGLMGYTF. The gene calls are TRBV4-3 and TRBJ1-2, with D possibly being TRBD1 (5 bases). Germline V gene lookup returns CDR1 LGHNA and CDR2 YSLEER. This CDR3 is built from 14 residues. Trimming took 0 bases from V and 8 from J, leaving 13 bases between them.

This clone occurred a few times. The chain uses TRBV9 and TRBJ1-1; TRBD1 agrees at 7 bases. The V segment lost 4 bases and the J segment 1 base; nucleotides outside the gene matches: 16. This CDR3 spans 18 amino acids. Germline V gives CDR1 SGDLS, CDR2 YYNGEE. CDR3 DNA: TGTGCCAGCAGCACATACCGCCCCGGGACAGCGGGGAACACTGAAGCTTTCTTT. It specifies CASSTYRPGTAGNTEAFF.

This clone turned up a few times. The chain combines TRBV19 with TRBJ2-5; D is possibly TRBD1 or TRBD2 (5 bases each). CDR3 length: 14 residues. The germline CDR1 and CDR2 sequences are LNHDA and SQIVND (reference sequence). Trimming removed 5 bases at V and 4 bases at J, with 14 bases between. CDR3: CASSATGAPETQYF. DNA of the CDR3: TGTGCCAGTAGTGCCACCGGGGCTCCAGAGACCCAGTACTTC.

V and J are TRBV7-2 and TRBJ2-1; D is ambiguous. The CDR3 is made up of 13 amino acids. V was trimmed by 5 bases and J by 9 bases, leaving 14 bases between them. Germline V CDR1 and CDR2: SGHTA, FQGNSA. The CDR3 is CASSPHRETEQFF. The CDR3 coding sequence is TGTGCCAGCAGCCCCCACAGAGAAACTGAGCAGTTCTTC.

Comment on this clone: Other DNA sequences of this sample code for an identical CDR3. The chain uses TRBV30 and TRBJ1-5, with a tentative D call TRBD1 (5 bases). CDR3 length: 13 amino acids. Trimming shortened V by 5 bases and J by 1 base, and 9 bases separated the two germline ends. From germline, CDR1 is GTSNPN and CDR2 SVGIG (reference sequence). The CDR3 bases are TGTGCCTGGGGCCGGGACAGCAATCAGCCCCAGCATTTT. This encodes CAWGRDSNQPQHF.

There are a few counts of this clone. V gene TRBV14 combines with J gene TRBJ2-5, with TRBD1 matching over 7 bases. Germline-derived CDR1 and CDR2 are SGHDN and FVKESK. This CDR3 contains 13 residues. The J segment lost 4 bases and the V segment lost 2 bases, leaving 1 base of the junction unmatched. The CDR3 is CASSQNRGETQYF. CDR3 coding DNA: TGTGCCAGCAGCCAAAACAGGGGAGAGACCCAGTACTTC.